These T cell receptor beta chains were read from a single sample in a study of cytomegalovirus exposure and HLA in healthy donors. Only in-frame clones appear in the TCRdb table, and some are missing; sequencing was by immunoSEQ multiplex PCR. The sample consists of 130,000 to 150,000 clones, around 78% of them appearing once. What was sequenced was PBMCs. These receptors all stem from a man between 40 and 49 years old in good health and CMV-seropositive. Both conserved end residues are part of each CDR3. Clone size is stated in some rows and not others, as once, few, many or a class when expanded.

V: TRBV6-5
J: TRBJ2-1
size: -
CDR3: CASRPSGRITGEQFF

V: TRBV5-1
J: TRBJ2-3
size: -
CDR3: CASSDTSGTNTDTQYF

V: TRBV19
J: TRBJ2-4
size: few
CDR3: CASSAPGHGKNIQYF

V: TRBV6-1
J: TRBJ2-6
size: -
CDR3: CASGLGGSGANVLTF

V: TRBV28
J: TRBJ2-7
size: -
CDR3: CASGKREYF

V: TRBV19
J: TRBJ2-3
size: -
CDR3: CASSLKFYGGGQDTQYF

V: TRBV6-5
J: TRBJ2-3
size: -
CDR3: CASKLSGATDTQYF

V: TRBV11-2
J: TRBJ2-2
size: -
CDR3: CASSLVAGTNTGELFF

V: TRBV19
J: TRBJ1-1
size: once
CDR3: CASSIRGADEAFF

V: TRBV29-1
J: TRBJ2-3
size: few
CDR3: CSVGSTETSGKSTDTQYF

V: TRBV11-3
J: TRBJ2-1
size: -
CDR3: CASSTYSDYPQFF

V: TRBV1
J: TRBJ1-1
size: -
CDR3: CTSSQEDSRRNTKAFF

V: TRBV7-2
J: -
size: -
CDR3: CASSRTGVYEQYF

V: TRBV5-1
J: TRBJ2-5
size: -
CDR3: CASRPTGQGGETQYF

V: TRBV4-2
J: TRBJ2-5
size: -
CDR3: CASSQLSGGASGSRETQYF

V: TRBV5-1
J: TRBJ2-2
size: -
CDR3: CASSSRQPNTGELFF

V: TRBV6-1
J: TRBJ1-1
size: few
CDR3: CASSPRVGVAFF

V: TRBV7-9
J: TRBJ2-7
size: -
CDR3: CASSQYRTGGYEQYF

V: TRBV6-1
J: TRBJ2-7
size: -
CDR3: CASSEVGLSSYEQYF

V: TRBV27
J: TRBJ2-7
size: -
CDR3: CASSVSPLSYEQYF

V: TRBV5-4
J: TRBJ2-7
size: -
CDR3: CASSLAAGALYEQYF

V: TRBV6-4
J: TRBJ2-2
size: -
CDR3: CASSVGQSNTGELFF

V: TRBV4-2
J: TRBJ2-1
size: -
CDR3: CASSPPSSGSSDEQFF